This T cell receptor beta chain was identified during a study of identical twins. Regarding the study as a whole: Twins showed weaker excess sharing in their beta out-of-frame sequences. Zero-insertion analyses might be partly confounded by invariant T cells like MAIT and iNKT.

In germline, CDR1 is MNHEY, CDR2 SMNVEV (reference sequence). V dropped 6 bases and J dropped 5 bases, with 15 bases sitting between them. The CDR3 contains 14 residues. In TCRdb, the 5' RACE reads were re-called with MiXCR into one record per CDR3 protein. The table includes approximately 690,000 distinct CDR3 sequences, 5.5% to 6.5% detected once. This clonotype came up a few times. Its target is unknown. The source is a man aged 18 to 29 in good health. The specimen sequenced was naive T cells sorted from blood. The chain combines TRBV27 with TRBJ2-3; perhaps TRBD1 as D (5 bases). The CDR3: CASSDGANRDTQYF. CDR3 sequence (DNA): TGTGCCAGCAGCGATGGGGCTAACAGAGATACGCAGTATTTT.